These 3 T cell receptor beta chains were all obtained from the same sample, sequenced in a study of blood T cell repertoires in COVID-19 (dated by TCRdb to the early 2020s). Library construction relied on the immunoSEQ multiplex PCR assay. TCRdb mirrors the immuneACCESS table, restricted to in-frame sequences. Some clones are absent from its copies; in checked studies, under half trace to an unresolved V gene, and the reason for the others is unknown. The sample yields 290,000 or so clones; approximately 90% were counted once. The ten largest clonotypes hold 2% to 3% of the sample. What was sequenced was peripheral blood. Every receptor here comes from a young man with active or convalescent COVID-19.

J is TRBJ1-5 and V is TRBV6-1; D unclear. This CDR3 has 16 amino acids. Trimming took off 2 bases at V and 2 bases at J, with 13 bases between the two ends. Per the germline V gene, CDR1 is MNHNS and CDR2 is SASEGT. In DNA, the CDR3 is TGTGCCAGCAGTGAACTCTCCAGGTGGGGCAATCAGCCCCAGCATTTT. Translated: CASSELSRWGNQPQHF.

The J gene is TRBJ2-2, the V gene TRBV7-8, with TRBD2 matching over 8 bases. The CDR3 runs to 16 residues. The ends lost 5 bases at V and 1 base at J; junction bases unmatched: 6. The germline gives CDR1 SGHVS, CDR2 FQNEAQ. The CDR3 DNA reads as TGTGCCAGCAGCCTAAGGACTAGCTGGAACACCGGGGAGCTGTTTTTT. It encodes CASSLRTSWNTGELFF.

This clone was detected once. The chain combines TRBV5-1 with TRBJ2-5, with 9 nucleotides matching TRBD2. V was pared by 2 bases and J by 4 bases, with 6 bases of the junction left unmatched. Per the germline V gene, CDR1 is SGHRS and CDR2 is YFSETQ. The CDR3 runs 15 residues. The CDR3 reads CASSFGSGGTETQYF. Here the CDR3 DNA reads TGCGCCAGCAGCTTTGGTAGCGGGGGTACAGAGACCCAGTACTTC.